These T cell receptor beta chains were read from a single sample in a study of blood T cell repertoires in COVID-19. The table came from immunoSEQ multiplex PCR; TCRdb's copy has only in-frame clones and leaves some out. The sample records about 330,000 clones, about 82% being singletons. The sample comprised peripheral blood. Receptor source: a woman aged 45-59 years with acute or convalescent COVID-19. Each CDR3 is given with its conserved first and last residue. Each record gives: CDR3 DNA, CDR3 protein, J gene, D gene, clone size, V gene. The D gene is left open where the match is weak. Size is omitted from some rows. Given values are once, few, many or a class for expanded clones.

CDR3 DNA: TGTGCCAGCAGCTACCCCCAGGGCACTGAAGCTTTCTTT; CDR3 protein: CASSYPQGTEAFF; J gene: TRBJ1-1; D gene: -; clone size: -; V gene: TRBV7-2
CDR3 DNA: TGTGCCAGCCAATTAGCGGGACGGAGCTCCTACGAGCAGTACTTC; CDR3 protein: CASQLAGRSSYEQYF; J gene: TRBJ2-7; D gene: TRBD2; clone size: -; V gene: TRBV28
CDR3 DNA: TGTGCCAGTAGTTCCGGGACTAGCGGGAGAATCTACAATGAGCAGTTCTTC; CDR3 protein: CASSSGTSGRIYNEQFF; J gene: TRBJ2-1; D gene: TRBD2; clone size: -; V gene: TRBV19
CDR3 DNA: TGCGCCAGCAGCTTGGGGACAGGGGGCGTTGACACTGAAGCTTTCTTT; CDR3 protein: CASSLGTGGVDTEAFF; J gene: TRBJ1-1; D gene: TRBD1; clone size: -; V gene: TRBV5-1
CDR3 DNA: TGTGCCAGCAGCCAATCCCCAGATTCCTACGAGCAGTACTTC; CDR3 protein: CASSQSPDSYEQYF; J gene: TRBJ2-7; D gene: -; clone size: -; V gene: TRBV16
CDR3 DNA: TGTGCCATCAGTCAGGGACAGGGAGCGGCTGGCTACACCTTC; CDR3 protein: CAISQGQGAAGYTF; J gene: TRBJ1-2; D gene: TRBD1; clone size: -; V gene: TRBV10-3
CDR3 DNA: TGTGCCAGCAGTTACCCGGGACAAGTCTACGAGCAGTACTTC; CDR3 protein: CASSYPGQVYEQYF; J gene: TRBJ2-7; D gene: -; clone size: -; V gene: TRBV28
CDR3 DNA: TGTGCCTGGAGTGAGACAGGGGGGCTCGAGGATGGCTACACCTTC; CDR3 protein: CAWSETGGLEDGYTF; J gene: TRBJ1-2; D gene: TRBD1; clone size: -; V gene: TRBV30
CDR3 DNA: TGTGCCAGCAGTGAACTAGCGGGAACGGCAGATACGCAGTATTTT; CDR3 protein: CASSELAGTADTQYF; J gene: TRBJ2-3; D gene: TRBD2; clone size: -; V gene: TRBV6-1
CDR3 DNA: TGTGCCGGCAGTTTTCCGGGACAGGGTGAAGCTTTCTTT; CDR3 protein: CAGSFPGQGEAFF; J gene: TRBJ1-1; D gene: TRBD1; clone size: -; V gene: TRBV27
CDR3 DNA: TGTGCCAGCAGTGACCAATACAATGAGCAGTTCTTC; CDR3 protein: CASSDQYNEQFF; J gene: TRBJ2-1; D gene: -; clone size: few; V gene: TRBV6-1
CDR3 DNA: TGTGCCAGCGTCGGAGGCCCGGGGGACGGCTACACCTTC; CDR3 protein: CASVGGPGDGYTF; J gene: TRBJ1-2; D gene: -; clone size: -; V gene: TRBV6-5
CDR3 DNA: TGTGCCATCAGCTCAATTGACAGGGGAAGCGAAAAACTGTTTTTT; CDR3 protein: CAISSIDRGSEKLFF; J gene: TRBJ1-4; D gene: TRBD1; clone size: -; V gene: TRBV10-3
CDR3 DNA: TGCACCAGCAGCCCCAATCTAGCGGGAGTCTACAATGAGCAGTTCTTC; CDR3 protein: CTSSPNLAGVYNEQFF; J gene: TRBJ2-1; D gene: -; clone size: -; V gene: TRBV1
CDR3 DNA: TGTGCCAGCAGTGACTCAGGGGTAGGGGGCTCCTACAATGAGCAGTTCTTC; CDR3 protein: CASSDSGVGGSYNEQFF; J gene: TRBJ2-1; D gene: -; clone size: many; V gene: TRBV6-4
CDR3 DNA: TGTGCCAGCAGCTTATATGAGACCCAGTACTTC; CDR3 protein: CASSLYETQYF; J gene: TRBJ2-5; D gene: -; clone size: -; V gene: TRBV7-2
CDR3 DNA: TGCGCCAGCAGCTTGGGGGCCCCGAGCCACGAGCAGTACTTC; CDR3 protein: CASSLGAPSHEQYF; J gene: TRBJ2-7; D gene: -; clone size: once; V gene: TRBV5-1
CDR3 DNA: TGTGCCAGCAGCTTGGACAGCCAAGAGACCCAGTACTTC; CDR3 protein: CASSLDSQETQYF; J gene: TRBJ2-5; D gene: -; clone size: -; V gene: TRBV5-5
CDR3 DNA: TGTGCCTGGGACCTCAGGGGACGGGAGCTGTTTTTT; CDR3 protein: CAWDLRGRELFF; J gene: TRBJ2-2; D gene: -; clone size: -; V gene: TRBV30
CDR3 DNA: TGCAGCGTAGCCTCGGGAGGGGCCTACACCGGGGAGCTGTTTTTT; CDR3 protein: CSVASGGAYTGELFF; J gene: TRBJ2-2; D gene: TRBD2; clone size: -; V gene: TRBV29-1
CDR3 DNA: TGCGCCAGCAGCCCGGTGGGAGGGCAAACCTCTGGGGCCAACGTCCTGACTTTC; CDR3 protein: CASSPVGGQTSGANVLTF; J gene: TRBJ2-6; D gene: TRBD2; clone size: -; V gene: TRBV5-1
CDR3 DNA: TGTGCCAGCAGTTCGACAGGGGCAGGGGGAAACACCATATATTTT; CDR3 protein: CASSSTGAGGNTIYF; J gene: TRBJ1-3; D gene: TRBD1; clone size: -; V gene: TRBV27
CDR3 DNA: TGTGCCAGCTCTCCGGCGGGATTCGGGGGTGGCTACACCTTC; CDR3 protein: CASSPAGFGGGYTF; J gene: TRBJ1-2; D gene: -; clone size: -; V gene: TRBV18
CDR3 DNA: TGTGCCAGCAGCCAAGAGACAGGGCTAGGCACAGATACGCAGTATTTT; CDR3 protein: CASSQETGLGTDTQYF; J gene: TRBJ2-3; D gene: TRBD1; clone size: -; V gene: TRBV3-1/TRBV3-2
CDR3 DNA: TGTGCCAGCTCACCTGGGACAGGGAGCCACGAGCAGTACTTC; CDR3 protein: CASSPGTGSHEQYF; J gene: TRBJ2-7; D gene: TRBD1; clone size: few; V gene: TRBV18
CDR3 DNA: TGTGCCAGCAGTTCTCCACAGGGGGGGCCCACTGAAGCTTTCTTT; CDR3 protein: CASSSPQGGPTEAFF; J gene: TRBJ1-1; D gene: TRBD1; clone size: -; V gene: TRBV27
CDR3 DNA: TGTGCCAGCAGTCCAGGGGGTAATTCACCCCTCCACTTT; CDR3 protein: CASSPGGNSPLHF; J gene: TRBJ1-6; D gene: TRBD1; clone size: -; V gene: TRBV2
CDR3 DNA: TGTGCCAGCAGCGCGTACAGGGGAATAGCTGAAGCTTTCTTT; CDR3 protein: CASSAYRGIAEAFF; J gene: TRBJ1-1; D gene: TRBD1; clone size: once; V gene: TRBV9
CDR3 DNA: TGTGCCAGCAGTGGAGCAGCGGGAGGCACCGGGGAGCTGTTTTTT; CDR3 protein: CASSGAAGGTGELFF; J gene: TRBJ2-2; D gene: TRBD2; clone size: few; V gene: TRBV2
CDR3 DNA: TGTGCCTGGAGTGTAAAGGGATCAGGGTATGGCTACACCTTC; CDR3 protein: CAWSVKGSGYGYTF; J gene: TRBJ1-2; D gene: -; clone size: once; V gene: TRBV30
CDR3 DNA: TGTGCCAGCACTGGCGGGAGGACATCCTACGAGCAGTACTTC; CDR3 protein: CASTGGRTSYEQYF; J gene: TRBJ2-7; D gene: TRBD2; clone size: -; V gene: TRBV7-9
CDR3 DNA: TGTGCCAGCAGTGAAGTCTTCGGTAATGAAAAACTGTTTTTT; CDR3 protein: CASSEVFGNEKLFF; J gene: TRBJ1-4; D gene: -; clone size: -; V gene: TRBV6-1
CDR3 DNA: TGTGCCAGCAAGGCCGGGGGGCACAATGAGCAGTTCTTC; CDR3 protein: CASKAGGHNEQFF; J gene: TRBJ2-1; D gene: -; clone size: -; V gene: TRBV3-1/TRBV3-2
CDR3 DNA: TGTGCCAGCAGCTTAGCCCGGGAGGGCCTCTACAATGAGCAGTTCTTC; CDR3 protein: CASSLAREGLYNEQFF; J gene: TRBJ2-1; D gene: TRBD2; clone size: -; V gene: TRBV11-3
CDR3 DNA: TGTGCCTGGAGTCGGGACAGGCACCCGTATAGCAATCAGCCCCAGCATTTT; CDR3 protein: CAWSRDRHPYSNQPQHF; J gene: TRBJ1-5; D gene: TRBD1; clone size: once; V gene: TRBV30
CDR3 DNA: TGTGCCAGCAGTCCATCTACTAGCGGGAGATCAGCGGGGCAGTACTTC; CDR3 protein: CASSPSTSGRSAGQYF; J gene: TRBJ2-7; D gene: TRBD2; clone size: -; V gene: TRBV27
CDR3 DNA: TGTGCCAGCTCACCAAATTCAGGGAACACTGAAGCTTTCTTT; CDR3 protein: CASSPNSGNTEAFF; J gene: TRBJ1-1; D gene: -; clone size: -; V gene: TRBV18
CDR3 DNA: TGTGCCAGCAGTTTACCGGGACAGGGACAACCCGAGGTCCCTTGCTACGAGCAGTACTTC; CDR3 protein: CASSLPGQGQPEVPCYEQYF; J gene: TRBJ2-7; D gene: TRBD1; clone size: few; V gene: TRBV27
CDR3 DNA: TGTGCCTGCCAGCGACAGGGCTTTCCCTACGAGCAGTACTTC; CDR3 protein: CACQRQGFPYEQYF; J gene: TRBJ2-7; D gene: TRBD1; clone size: few; V gene: TRBV30
CDR3 DNA: TGTGCCAGCAGTTTAACTCTGGGACAGGGGAACTATGGCTACACCTTC; CDR3 protein: CASSLTLGQGNYGYTF; J gene: TRBJ1-2; D gene: TRBD1; clone size: -; V gene: TRBV27
CDR3 DNA: TGCGCCAGCAGCCAAGTCATGGTGGGGGGGAATAATGAAAAACTGTTTTTT; CDR3 protein: CASSQVMVGGNNEKLFF; J gene: TRBJ1-4; D gene: -; clone size: -; V gene: TRBV4-1
CDR3 DNA: TGTGCCAGCAGCTTTAATAGCGGGATGGTCGAGCAGTACTTC; CDR3 protein: CASSFNSGMVEQYF; J gene: TRBJ2-7; D gene: TRBD2; clone size: -; V gene: TRBV7-9
CDR3 DNA: TGTGCCAGTAGGGGGACAGCGGGCGCCTATGGCTACACCTTC; CDR3 protein: CASRGTAGAYGYTF; J gene: TRBJ1-2; D gene: TRBD1; clone size: -; V gene: TRBV19
CDR3 DNA: TGTGCCAGCAGCTTAGCGCTGGCTCTCCAAGAGACCCAGTACTTC; CDR3 protein: CASSLALALQETQYF; J gene: TRBJ2-5; D gene: -; clone size: -; V gene: TRBV11-1
CDR3 DNA: TGTGCCAGCAGCTTAATACCCGGGACAGGTGAAGCTTTCTTT; CDR3 protein: CASSLIPGTGEAFF; J gene: TRBJ1-1; D gene: TRBD1; clone size: once; V gene: TRBV7-3
CDR3 DNA: TGTGCCAGCAGCGTAGAAGGGAGCGGGAGGCGGGGGAGCACAGATACGCAGTATTTT; CDR3 protein: CASSVEGSGRRGSTDTQYF; J gene: TRBJ2-3; D gene: TRBD2; clone size: -; V gene: TRBV9